This T cell receptor (beta chain) was observed in a study of graft-versus-host responses after intestinal transplantation. Across the whole study: Every recipient underwent anti-thymocyte globulin induction, then tacrolimus and steroids for three to four years. Study outcomes and limitations: Allograft clonal ratios (graft-versus-host to host-versus-graft) were high in patients who had graft-donor T cell macrochimerism. Peak levels of circulating GvH clones tracked with early post-transplant HvG declines. Some GvH clones were seen earlier in gut or blood, suggesting intestinal origin.

This clone was found once. Its antigen is undetermined. The CDR3 is made up of 15 amino acids. Trimming removed 1 base at V and 5 bases at J, with 13 bases between. Germline lookup yields CDR1 MNHNS and CDR2 SASEGT. This table comes from immunoSEQ multiplex PCR, and its TCRdb copy is limited to in-frame clones, with some not included. Of fewer than 150,000 clones in the sample, around 90% were seen once. Sample: unstimulated CD4+ T cells sorted from spleen or lymph node cells, taken before intestinal transplant. V gene TRBV6-1 combines with J gene TRBJ2-3; tentative D call: TRBD2 (7 bases). The sequence was obtained from a human donor who received an intestinal transplant. The CDR3 DNA reads TGTGCCAGCAGTGAAGGCCGGGGGGCAGGAGATACGCAGTATTTT. It specifies CASSEGRGAGDTQYF.